A single sample gave rise to the 14 T cell receptor beta chains below, sequenced in a study of T cell responses to AZD1222 COVID-19 vaccine. This table comes from immunoSEQ multiplex PCR, and its TCRdb copy is limited to in-frame clones, with some not included. This table holds some 130,000 clones, 90% to 95% found once. The sequenced sample was peripheral blood, obtained 28 days after the second AZD1222 dose. Receptors originate from an adult who received the AZD1222 COVID-19 vaccine.

V usage is TRBV30 and J usage is TRBJ1-2, with a tentative D call TRBD1 (6 bases). Looked up from germline, CDR1 is GTSNPN and CDR2 is SVGIG (reference sequence). The V gene lost 2 bases and the J gene lost 6 bases, with 19 bases spanning the gap. The CDR3 runs to 15 residues. This chain's CDR3 is CAWSILGQSPNGYTF. Written as DNA, the CDR3 is TGTGCCTGGAGTATACTTGGACAGTCCCCCAATGGCTACACCTTC. The whole variable domain, remainder taken from reference TRBV30 and TRBJ1-2, is SQTIHQWPATLVQPVGSPLSLECTVEGTSNPNLYWYRQAAGRGLQLLFYSVGIGQISSEVPQNLSASRPQDRQFILSSKKLLLSDSGFYLCAWSILGQSPNGYTFGSGTRLTVV.

The chain links TRBV12-3 or TRBV12-4 to TRBJ1-1, with D unresolved. The CDR3 is made up of 12 amino acids. V was clipped by 6 bases and J by 11 bases, with 16 bases between them. This CDR3 reads CASSETPARAFF. The CDR3 DNA follows: TGTGCCAGCAGCGAAACCCCAGCTAGGGCTTTCTTT.

The CDR3: CASSSHTYVEQYF. The CDR3 region has the DNA TGTGCCAGCAGTTCCCATACCTACGTGGAGCAGTACTTC. V is TRBV12-3 or TRBV12-4 and J is TRBJ2-7; D unresolved. The CDR3 is 13 residues long. Trimming cost V 4 bases and J 7 bases, with 14 bases left between them.

The chain links TRBV7-9 to TRBJ1-1; 7 positions agree with TRBD1. V lost 5 bases to trimming and J lost 2 bases; unmatched junction nucleotides: 8. The CDR3 extends over 15 amino acids. CDR1 and CDR2 (germline): SEHNR, FQNEAQ (reference sequence). CDR3 loop: CASSITGTDNTEAFF. DNA of the CDR3: TGTGCCAGCAGCATTACCGGGACAGACAACACTGAAGCTTTCTTT.

This clone came up once. The chain recombines TRBV5-4 with TRBJ1-4; D not resolved. This CDR3 spans 11 amino acids. V was trimmed by 5 bases and J by 10 bases, leaving 9 bases between them. Per germline, CDR1 SGHNT and CDR2 YYREEE (reference sequence). This CDR3 reads CASRPTTKLFF. The CDR3 DNA is TGTGCCAGCAGACCAACAACAAAACTGTTTTTT.

V is TRBV11-2 and J is TRBJ1-4, with D unclear. Trimming shortened V by 6 bases and J by 7 bases, and 18 bases separated the two germline ends. Germline V lookup: CDR1 SGHAT, CDR2 FQNNGV. The CDR3 length is 15 residues. This CDR3 is CASRKPGLRGEKLFF. Written as DNA, the CDR3 is TGTGCCAGCAGAAAACCAGGATTACGGGGTGAAAAACTGTTTTTT. Full variable domain (missing parts from reference TRBV11-2 and TRBJ1-4): EAGVAQSPRYKIIEKRQSVAFWCNPISGHATLYWYQQILGQGPKLLIQFQNNGVVDDSQLPKDRFSAERLKGVDSTLKIQPAKLEDSAVYLCASRKPGLRGEKLFFGSGTQLSVL.

This sequence joins TRBV19 and TRBJ2-1; possibly TRBD1 for D (5 bases). Trimming took 4 bases from V and 4 from J, leaving 8 bases between them. This CDR3 is 13 amino acids long. CDR1 and CDR2 (germline): LNHDA, SQIVND (reference sequence). The CDR3 DNA reads TGTGCCAGTAGTACACAGGTTTACAATGAGCAGTTCTTC. This sequence encodes CASSTQVYNEQFF. Filled out from reference TRBV19 and TRBJ2-1, the complete variable domain reads DGGITQSPKYLFRKEGQNVTLSCEQNLNHDAMYWYRQDPGQGLRLIYYSQIVNDFQKGDIAEGYSVSREKKESFPLTVTSAQKNPTAFYLCASSTQVYNEQFFGPGTRLTVL.

The rearrangement links TRBV19 to TRBJ2-5, with a possible D match to TRBD2 (5 bases). CDR3 length: 16 residues. Germline V gives CDR1 LNHDA, CDR2 SQIVND (reference sequence). V was pared by 4 bases and J by 5 bases, with 20 bases between. The CDR3 DNA sequence: TGTGCCAGTAGTACCCTACTGAGGAGGAAAAGGGAGACCCAGTACTTC. It is translated as CASSTLLRRKRETQYF.

The CDR3 DNA follows: TGCGCCAGCAGCCTTGCGGGACAGATAAGATCACCCCTCCACTTT. It is translated as CASSLAGQIRSPLHF. The chain combines TRBV5-1 with TRBJ1-6, with 7 bases lining up with TRBD1. CDR1 is SGHRS and CDR2 is YFSETQ in the germline V gene. The V gene end was trimmed by 4 bases and the J gene end by 10 bases; junction bases not matched to a gene: 11. This CDR3 has 15 amino acids.

The chain carries TRBV6-2 or TRBV6-3 and TRBJ2-7; 13 positions match TRBD2. Germline values: CDR1 MNHEY, CDR2 SVGEGT. The CDR3 sequence is 14 residues long. J gave up 8 bases and V 4 bases, and 5 bases lay outside the gene matches. The CDR3, as DNA: TGTGCCAGCAGTTTCGGGACTAGCGGGGCTAAGCAGTACTTC. Residues: CASSFGTSGAKQYF.

This chain links TRBV27 with TRBJ1-4; D uncertain. Germline V gene lookup returns CDR1 MNHEY and CDR2 SMNVEV (reference sequence). V lost 5 bases and J lost 4, with 5 bases in between. CDR3 size: 12 residues. The CDR3 here is CASSSLNEKLFF. DNA for the CDR3: TGTGCCAGCAGTAGTCTTAATGAAAAACTGTTTTTT.

Here the CDR3 reads CASSSPGYIAHEQYF. As DNA, the CDR3 is TGTGCCAGCAGTTCCCCGGGATATATCGCCCACGAGCAGTACTTC. This chain links TRBV28 with TRBJ2-7; the D gene is possibly TRBD2 (5 bases). V shed 4 bases and J shed 5 bases, with 18 bases lying between them. From germline, CDR1 is MDHEN and CDR2 SYDVKM. The CDR3 extends over 15 amino acids.

This chain joins TRBV11-2 and TRBJ2-5; TRBD1 is a possible D gene (5 bases). Germline loops: CDR1 SGHAT, CDR2 FQNNGV. The CDR3 is 12 amino acids. Between the trimmed V and J ends, which lost 5 bases and 2 bases, there was a span of 6 bases. The CDR3 loop reads CASSKGQETQYF. CDR3 nucleotide sequence: TGTGCCAGCAGCAAGGGGCAAGAGACCCAGTACTTC.

The CDR3 bases are TGTGCCAGCAGCCCCATCGGACAGGCCTTCTCTGGAAACACCATATATTTT. The encoded protein is CASSPIGQAFSGNTIYF. J is TRBJ1-3 and V is TRBV14, with TRBD1 matching over 7 bases. CDR3 size: 17 residues. CDR1 and CDR2 (germline): SGHDN, FVKESK. The trim removed 4 bases at V and 0 bases at J, leaving 9 bases unmatched.